This is a list of T cell receptor beta chains from one sample in a study of Ad26.COV2.S vaccination and SARS-CoV-2 variants. Some clones are missing from TCRdb's copy, which holds only in-frame ones; the method was immunoSEQ multiplex PCR. The sample lists about 410,000 clones, 75% to 90% occurring once. The sample in question was peripheral blood, obtained in a trial of Ad26.COV2.S vaccine versus placebo. The receptors come from a person between 18 and 65 years old who received the Ad26.COV2.S COVID-19 vaccine or a placebo. Both conserved end residues are part of each CDR3. A D gene is named only where the DNA matches it firmly. The size field is filled for only some rows; it gives once, few, many or a size class.

J | D | V | size | CDR3 | DNA
TRBJ1-6 | - | TRBV2 | - | CASSDNSVPPLHF | TGTGCCAGCAGTGATAACAGTGTCCCACCCCTCCACTTT
TRBJ1-1 | - | TRBV23-1 | - | CATMDWAAVSMTIAGAFF | TGCGCCACCATGGACTGGGCCGCTGTATCAATGACCATCGCCGGTGCTTTCTTT
TRBJ1-1 | - | TRBV6-2/TRBV6-3 | - | CASSYRARQFSTEAFF | TGTGCCAGCAGTTACCGGGCCAGACAGTTTTCAACTGAAGCTTTCTTT
TRBJ2-1 | TRBD1 | TRBV7-9 | - | CASSLSVQGVYNEQFF | TGTGCCAGCAGCTTATCAGTACAGGGGGTCTACAATGAGCAGTTCTTC
TRBJ2-7 | TRBD1 | TRBV6-2/TRBV6-3 | - | CASSLAGGSYEQYF | TGTGCCAGCAGCCTTGCAGGGGGATCCTACGAGCAGTACTTC
TRBJ2-3 | - | TRBV14 | - | CASSQDITRSDTQYF | TGTGCCAGCAGCCAAGATATCACCCGGTCAGATACGCAGTATTTT
TRBJ2-5 | TRBD2 | TRBV19 | - | CASTPSGLAGRQETQYF | TGTGCCAGTACTCCCTCGGGACTAGCGGGGAGACAAGAGACCCAGTACTTC
TRBJ1-6 | - | TRBV2 | - | CASSEYGEAPLHF | TGTGCCAGCAGTGAATATGGGGAGGCACCCCTCCACTTT
TRBJ2-7 | - | TRBV6-2/TRBV6-3 | - | CASSYSQGYEQYF | TGTGCCAGCAGTTACTCGCAGGGTTACGAGCAGTACTTC
TRBJ2-7 | TRBD2 | TRBV7-2 | - | CASSLGSGGGYYEQYF | TGTGCCAGCAGCTTAGGGTCAGGCGGGGGGTATTACGAGCAGTACTTC
TRBJ1-2 | - | TRBV5-1 | - | CASSLGTQGWGYTF | TGCGCCAGCAGCTTGGGAACACAGGGTTGGGGCTACACCTTC
TRBJ1-4 | TRBD1 | TRBV14 | - | CASSGVGQGNEKLFF | TGTGCCAGCAGCGGGGTTGGACAGGGTAATGAAAAACTGTTTTTT
TRBJ1-4 | - | TRBV14 | - | CASSQSAGGSEKLFF | TGTGCCAGCAGCCAATCCGCGGGGGGGAGCGAAAAACTGTTTTTT
TRBJ1-1 | - | TRBV7-9 | - | CASSPAAGLRTEAFF | TGTGCCAGCAGCCCCGCCGCAGGGCTGCGGACTGAAGCTTTCTTT
TRBJ2-1 | TRBD1 | TRBV6-5 | - | CASSYPGQGMNEQFF | TGTGCCAGCAGTTACCCGGGACAGGGTATGAATGAGCAGTTCTTC
TRBJ2-7 | - | TRBV5-1 | once | CASSLMWGDSYEQYF | TGCGCCAGCAGCTTAATGTGGGGAGACTCCTACGAGCAGTACTTC
TRBJ2-1 | - | TRBV18 | - | CASSAPGYNEQFF | TGTGCCAGCTCTGCCCCAGGGTACAATGAGCAGTTCTTC
TRBJ1-1 | - | TRBV6-5 | - | CASRNTQGSEAFF | TGTGCCAGCAGGAATACTCAGGGCTCTGAAGCTTTCTTT
TRBJ1-2 | TRBD1 | TRBV19 | - | CASSLDRNSGGYTF | TGTGCCAGTAGCCTGGACAGGAATTCGGGGGGCTACACCTTC
TRBJ1-1 | - | TRBV7-9 | once | CASSRGTEAFF | TGTGCCAGCAGCCGAGGCACTGAAGCTTTCTTT
TRBJ2-5 | - | TRBV5-1 | - | CASSLAETQYF | TGCGCCAGCAGCTTGGCGGAGACCCAGTACTTC
TRBJ2-3 | - | TRBV7-6 | - | CASRPTPYTQYF | TGTGCCAGCAGACCGACACCCTACACGCAGTATTTT
TRBJ2-5 | - | TRBV6-2/TRBV6-3 | - | CASSYLVRVQETQYF | TGTGCCAGCAGTTATCTGGTGAGGGTTCAAGAGACCCAGTACTTC
TRBJ2-3 | TRBD2 | TRBV19 | - | CATTRGGLGPQDTQYF | TGTGCCACCACTCGAGGGGGACTAGGACCACAAGATACGCAGTATTTT
TRBJ1-1 | - | TRBV15 | - | CATSVRPNTEAFF | TGTGCCACCAGCGTCAGGCCGAACACTGAAGCTTTCTTT
TRBJ1-2 | TRBD1 | TRBV3-1/TRBV3-2 | - | CASSQDPEGQGGYTF | TGTGCCAGCAGCCAAGATCCCGAGGGACAGGGGGGCTACACCTTC
TRBJ1-1 | TRBD1 | TRBV14 | - | CASSQNAGTGAEAFF | TGTGCCAGCAGCCAGAACGCCGGGACAGGGGCTGAAGCTTTCTTT
TRBJ1-1 | - | TRBV2 | - | CASSAGRGNTEAFF | TGTGCCAGCAGTGCGGGCAGGGGGAACACTGAAGCTTTCTTT
TRBJ1-2 | - | TRBV19 | - | CASKWGGYGYTF | TGTGCCAGTAAGTGGGGTGGCTATGGCTACACCTTC
TRBJ2-7 | TRBD1 | TRBV2 | - | CASNRMGQGEQYF | TGTGCCAGCAATAGAATGGGACAGGGGGAGCAGTACTTC
TRBJ2-1 | - | TRBV10-2 | - | CASRSLSQLWEQFF | TGCGCCAGCAGGTCTCTAAGCCAGCTTTGGGAGCAGTTCTTC
TRBJ2-3 | - | TRBV3-1/TRBV3-2 | - | CASSQDWLGTQYF | TGTGCCAGCAGCCAAGATTGGCTGGGTACGCAGTATTTT
TRBJ1-1 | - | TRBV29-1 | few | CSVPFDVQGEAFF | TGCAGCGTTCCATTCGACGTGCAGGGTGAAGCTTTCTTT
TRBJ1-2 | - | TRBV10-2 | - | CASTYSEGVGGYTF | TGCGCCAGCACCTACAGCGAGGGGGTAGGTGGCTACACCTTC
TRBJ1-6 | - | TRBV2 | once | CASSLDGEGSPLHF | TGTGCCAGCAGTTTGGACGGGGAAGGCTCACCCCTCCACTTT
TRBJ2-3 | TRBD1 | TRBV5-1 | once | CASSLTGQGAGSDTQYF | TGCGCCAGCAGCTTGACGGGACAGGGGGCTGGGTCAGATACGCAGTATTTT
TRBJ1-1 | - | TRBV10-3 | - | CASRAVNTEAFF | TGTGCCAGCCGGGCAGTGAACACTGAAGCTTTCTTT
TRBJ1-1 | - | TRBV18 | - | CASSGGVGTEAFF | TGTGCCAGCTCGGGGGGGGTTGGGACTGAAGCTTTCTTT
TRBJ2-7 | TRBD2 | TRBV6-6 | - | CASSATSGGYEQYF | TGTGCCAGCAGCGCTACTAGCGGGGGGTACGAGCAGTACTTC
TRBJ2-1 | - | TRBV5-1 | - | CASSLEAGRFGALSEQFF | TGCGCCAGCAGCTTGGAGGCAGGGCGTTTTGGAGCTCTCAGTGAGCAGTTCTTC
TRBJ2-7 | - | TRBV2 | - | CASRSGQVNEQYF | TGTGCCAGCAGATCTGGCCAGGTCAACGAGCAGTACTTC
TRBJ2-7 | TRBD1 | TRBV28 | - | CASTRRRTGSYEQYF | TGTGCCAGCACTCGACGGCGGACAGGTTCCTACGAGCAGTACTTC
TRBJ1-4 | - | TRBV5-5 | - | CASSFLPAPSEKLFF | TGTGCCAGCAGCTTCTTGCCCGCGCCCTCTGAAAAACTGTTTTTT
TRBJ2-7 | - | TRBV3-1/TRBV3-2 | - | CASSQGGRSEQYF | TGTGCCAGCAGCCAAGGCGGACGCTCCGAGCAGTACTTC
TRBJ2-5 | TRBD2 | TRBV9 | - | CASSGGLGLAGGSETQYF | TGTGCCAGCAGCGGCGGCCTGGGGCTAGCGGGGGGTTCAGAGACCCAGTACTTC
TRBJ2-5 | TRBD1 | TRBV5-5 | - | CASSLAQGGQETQYF | TGTGCCAGCAGCTTGGCACAGGGGGGCCAAGAGACCCAGTACTTC
TRBJ1-2 | - | TRBV5-1 | once | CASTPQSSNYGYTF | TGCGCCAGCACCCCTCAGAGTTCTAACTATGGCTACACCTTC
TRBJ2-3 | TRBD1 | TRBV6-2/TRBV6-3 | many | CASSPGTGDTDTQYF | TGTGCCAGCAGTCCCGGGACAGGGGACACAGATACGCAGTATTTT
TRBJ1-2 | - | TRBV2 | - | CASSVVGRNYGYTF | TGTGCCAGCAGTGTAGTGGGACGGAACTATGGCTACACCTTC
TRBJ1-1 | TRBD1 | TRBV27 | once | CASSQDRVTEAFF | TGTGCCAGCAGTCAAGACAGGGTTACTGAAGCTTTCTTT
TRBJ1-1 | - | TRBV6-6 | - | CASSPGVGEAFF | TGTGCCAGCAGTCCAGGGGTTGGTGAAGCTTTCTTT
TRBJ2-1 | - | TRBV3-1/TRBV3-2 | - | CASSQGTNLREQFF | TGTGCCAGCAGCCAAGGGACTAATCTCAGGGAGCAGTTCTTC
TRBJ1-5 | - | TRBV19 | - | CASSISSGNQPQHF | TGTGCCAGTAGTATAAGCAGCGGCAATCAGCCCCAGCATTTT